This TCR beta chain derives from a study of cytomegalovirus exposure and HLA in healthy donors (dated by TCRdb to about 2017). Notes on the research overall: According to a later analysis, the approximately 120 validation repertoires were produced on the same platform as the approximately 620 repertoires of the first cohort. To predict cytomegalovirus infection status, the study combined high-throughput TCR immunosequencing, statistical association of individual TCRs with disease status, and machine learning. Along with the approximately 700-subject first cohort, a separate validation cohort of over a hundred different subjects was used. The study aimed to test whether cataloging public T cell receptors could reveal signatures of past pathogen exposure. The study at large found these results: In both the original and validation cohorts, the classifier was reported to diagnose cytomegalovirus status with high specificity and sensitivity. In vitro tests confirmed that a few of the cytomegalovirus-associated TCR beta chains recognize cytomegalovirus antigens. Most TCR sequences were observed very rarely across donors, whereas some public TCRs were present in many individuals. The study gave a list of more than 150 TCR beta chains associated with cytomegalovirus. A later analysis found that TCRs clustered in the first cohort also tended to co-occur in the roughly 120 validation repertoires, with 90% to 95% of cluster scores above 0. The validation cohort had no HLA typing available for a later analysis, so co-occurrence within that cohort was assessed over all 120 or so repertoires. The authors suggested that the approach could potentially be extended to other disease states and immunological phenotypes.

Based on the germline V gene, the CDR1 and CDR2 sequences are SGHAT and FQNNGV. Trimming removed 6 bases from V and 0 bases from J; the gene matches leave 2 bases unexplained. The CDR3 numbers 14 residues from cysteine through phenylalanine. Only the CDR3 DNA stays, 42 bases, in frame from base 1. The library was prepared using the immunoSEQ multiplex PCR assay. The original methods were these. A statistical classification framework was built for diagnosing cytomegalovirus status from the catalog of TCR beta chain sequences. Drawn from immuneACCESS, this table holds only the in-frame rearrangements with V and J called that TCRdb kept. Clones are partly lost; checked studies trace under half to an unresolved V gene and leave the rest unexplained. D and trimming come from the DNA, and the V and J calls and clone size come from that table. The sample data list about 120,000 clones, and 70% to 90% of these were observed just once. The ten largest clones add up to approximately 2.3% of the sample.

The donors belonged to the validation cohort of 120 subjects, which was separate from the approximately 700-subject first cohort. Comments on this clone: Its antigen target is currently unknown. No qualities accompany the bases; no much larger clone lies one base away.

Sequencing was carried out using PBMCs. The receptor chain draws on TRBV11-2 and TRBJ1-3; a stretch of 7 junction bases matches TRBD1. The sequence was collected from a woman aged 25-40 years in good health and CMV-seronegative. The DNA sequence is TGTGCCAGCAGGGGACAGTACTCTGGAAACACCATATATTTT. This gives the protein CASRGQYSGNTIYF.